The source of this TCR beta chain is a study of OX40 agonist ivuxolimab in advanced cancers. Describing the broader study: Ivuxolimab was an agonistic, fully human IgG2 monoclonal antibody directed against OX40 (CD134), a costimulatory receptor. Intravenous ivuxolimab was administered to patients every 2 weeks at six dose levels: 0.01, 0.1, 0.3, 1.5, 3 and 10 mg/kg. Of the 50 to 55 dose-escalation patients, hepatocellular carcinoma was present in around 20, melanoma in some 15, renal cell carcinoma in 9 and head and neck cancer in 9. A male proportion of approximately 83% and a mean age of approximately 58 years, ranging from roughly 23 to 90, were recorded for the dose-escalation cohort. Patients were allowed to have had prior anti-PD-1, anti-PD-L1 or anti-CTLA-4 therapy, and 40% of the dose-escalation patients had previously received checkpoint inhibitors. Partial responses occurred in three dose-escalation patients, of whom one had hepatocellular carcinoma and two had cutaneous melanoma. Peripheral TCRbeta sequencing aimed to test whether ivuxolimab altered TCR sequence diversity and caused clonal T-cell expansion. The paper covers the monotherapy dose-escalation part of the phase I ivuxolimab trial, which included N ≈ 50 patients. Broader findings and caveats from the paper: Low levels of normalized T-cell clonal expansion were also seen in some patients who did not respond. At doses from 0.1 to 3.0 mg/kg, clonal expansion was seen in both CD4+ and CD8+ blood T cells between baseline and week 6. After ivuxolimab, CD8+ T cells had more expanded clones than CD4+ T cells on average. Which antigens the clonally expanded peripheral T cells were specific for was not determined. In the 0.1-3.0 mg/kg groups, partial responders were among the patients with the lowest normalized peripheral clonal expansion, particularly in CD8+ T cells.

According to the germline V gene, CDR1 reads SQVTM and CDR2 reads ANQGSEA. Relative to germline, V is missing 3 bases and J is missing 4 bases, with 11 bases of the junction outside any gene match. The CDR3 numbers 15 residues from cysteine through phenylalanine. The only DNA kept is the CDR3, 45 bases in frame from the first base. Patients with autoimmune disease history or receiving systemic immunosuppression were excluded from the trial. In every dose cohort, peripheral blood was drawn for TCR sequencing at baseline, cycle 4 day 1, and cycle 7 day 1. Samples were obtained from an open-label, multicenter, first-in-human phase I dose-escalation trial of ivuxolimab. The trial enrolled adults with locally advanced or metastatic head and neck squamous cell, hepatocellular, melanoma or renal cell carcinoma. CD4+ and CD8+ T cells were sorted separately from peripheral blood before TCR sequencing. Genomic DNA was extracted from sorted cells for sequencing of the TCRbeta CDR3 region. The immunoSEQ Assay was used to sequence the TCRbeta CDR3 regions. As stored in TCRdb, this immuneACCESS dataset retains in-frame rearrangements with V and J assigned. A fraction of the clones does not appear; measured against another copy, unresolved V genes explain less than half of the discrepancy, and the remainder lacks a known reason. Present in this sample are about 100,000 clones, around 93% of which were seen just once. The ten top clones hold approximately 0.58% of the sample.

A remark on this clone: What this receptor recognizes is not known. No much larger clone is present one base from it, and per-base qualities are unavailable.

The sequence derives from an adult with an advanced solid tumor such as melanoma, head and neck, liver or kidney cancer. The chain employs TRBV29-1 and TRBJ2-7, and 8 junction bases match TRBD2. The source material was CD4+ or CD8+ T cells sorted from blood, sampled in a trial of the OX40 agonist ivuxolimab. In nucleotide form, the sequence is TGCAGCGTTGATGGCCTGAGCGGGAGTACATACGAGCAGTACTTC. It codes for CSVDGLSGSTYEQYF.